The sequence of this T cell receptor beta chain was determined in a study of T cells after yellow fever vaccination. Study context: Fractions of limited cellularity were prepared by means of SMART-Seq v4 Ultra Low Input. Study-wide points: Among primary-vaccination clones, most reappeared after the booster, at almost 98% for CD4 and 88% for CD8. The secondary response was weaker, and its peak arrived faster, on day 5 versus 15. Sorted repertoires could include abundant contaminating clonotypes from bulk cells.

A single record per CDR3 protein comes from TCRdb applying MiXCR to the 5' RACE reads. The sample has about 320,000 distinct CDR3 sequences, roughly 4.3% seen once; the top ten hold 19%. CDR3 length equals 15 residues. V lost 5 bases and J lost 6; bases outside the gene matches: 8. Germline values: CDR1 KGHSH, CDR2 LQKENI. Only a few counts were recorded for this clonotype. Its target is unknown. Source: PBMCs, taken 15 days after the yellow fever booster vaccination. The J gene is TRBJ2-3, the V gene TRBV18; 10 bases fit TRBD1. The origin of this receptor is a man aged 18 to 29 who received the YFV17D yellow fever vaccine. The CDR3 region has the DNA TGTGCCAGCTCATCCCGGGACAGGGGATCGGATACGCAGTATTTT. Translation gives CASSSRDRGSDTQYF.